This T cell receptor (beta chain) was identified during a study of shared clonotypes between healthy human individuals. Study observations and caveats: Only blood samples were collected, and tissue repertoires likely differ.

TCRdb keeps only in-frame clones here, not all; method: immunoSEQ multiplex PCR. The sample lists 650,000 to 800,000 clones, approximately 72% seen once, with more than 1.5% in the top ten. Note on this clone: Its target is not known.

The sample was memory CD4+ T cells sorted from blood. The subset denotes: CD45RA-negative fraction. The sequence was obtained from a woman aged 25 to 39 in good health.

CDR3 DNA: TGTGCCAGCAGCCAAGACAGGGGCCCCACAGATACGCAGTATTTT. It yields the protein CASSQDRGPTDTQYF. The chain uses TRBV14 and TRBJ2-3; tentatively, D is TRBD1 (6 bases). Per the germline V gene, CDR1 is SGHDN and CDR2 is FVKESK. The ends were cut back, 0 bases at V and 2 bases at J, with 9 bases in the middle. CDR3 length: 15 residues.